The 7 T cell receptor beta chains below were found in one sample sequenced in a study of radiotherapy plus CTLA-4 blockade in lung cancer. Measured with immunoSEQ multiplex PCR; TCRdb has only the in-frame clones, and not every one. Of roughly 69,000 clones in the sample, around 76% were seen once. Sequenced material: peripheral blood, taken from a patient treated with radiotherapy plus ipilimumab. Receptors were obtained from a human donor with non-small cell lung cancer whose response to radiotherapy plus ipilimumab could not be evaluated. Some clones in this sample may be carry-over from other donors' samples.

CDR3 amino acids: CASSHPGEPQHF. The CDR3 region has the DNA TGCGCCAGCAGCCACCCCGGGGAGCCCCAGCATTTT. The chain is built from TRBV4-1 and TRBJ1-5; no reliable D call. V was pared by 3 bases and J by 8 bases, with 8 bases between. The CDR3 is 12 residues long. Germline V gives CDR1 MGHRA, CDR2 YSYEKL.

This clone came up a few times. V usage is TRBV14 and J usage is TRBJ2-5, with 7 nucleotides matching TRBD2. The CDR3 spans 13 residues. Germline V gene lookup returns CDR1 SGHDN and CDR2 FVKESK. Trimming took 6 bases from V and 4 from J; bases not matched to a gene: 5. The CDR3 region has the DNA TGTGCCAGCAGTCGGGGGGTAAGAGAGACCCAGTACTTC. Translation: CASSRGVRETQYF.

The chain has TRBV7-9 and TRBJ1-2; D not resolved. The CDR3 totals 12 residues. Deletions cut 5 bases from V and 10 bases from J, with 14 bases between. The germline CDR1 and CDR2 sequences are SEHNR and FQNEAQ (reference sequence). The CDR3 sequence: CASSPNLRDYTF. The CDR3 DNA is TGTGCCAGCAGCCCCAATTTGAGGGACTACACCTTC. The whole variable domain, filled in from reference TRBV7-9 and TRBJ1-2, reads DTGVSQNPRHKITKRGQNVTFRCDPISEHNRLYWYRQTLGQGPEFLTYFQNEAQLEKSRLLSDRFSAERPKGSFSTLEIQRTEQGDSAMYLCASSPNLRDYTFGSGTRLTVV.

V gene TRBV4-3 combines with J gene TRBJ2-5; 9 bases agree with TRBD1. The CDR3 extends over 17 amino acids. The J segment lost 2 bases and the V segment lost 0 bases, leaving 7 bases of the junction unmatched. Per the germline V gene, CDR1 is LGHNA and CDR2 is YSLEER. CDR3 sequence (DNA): TGCGCCAGCAGCCAAGACCTGGGACAGGGATTTCAAGAGACCCAGTACTTC. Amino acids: CASSQDLGQGFQETQYF.

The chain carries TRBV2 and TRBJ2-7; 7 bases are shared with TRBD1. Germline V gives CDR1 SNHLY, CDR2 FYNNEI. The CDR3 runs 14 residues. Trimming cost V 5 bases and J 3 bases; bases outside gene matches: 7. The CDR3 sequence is CASSLQGEIYEQYF. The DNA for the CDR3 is TGTGCCAGCAGTCTGCAGGGGGAAATCTACGAGCAGTACTTC.

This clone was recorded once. The CDR3: CASSQGGAFTEAFF. CDR3 nucleotides: TGTGCCAGCAGCCAAGGGGGCGCCTTCACTGAAGCTTTCTTT. V usage is TRBV7-2 and J usage is TRBJ1-1; 7 positions agree with TRBD1. Trimming at V came to 5 bases and at J to 4 bases, leaving 7 bases not matched to a gene. CDR3 size: 14 residues. Germline V CDR1 and CDR2: SGHTA, FQGNSA.

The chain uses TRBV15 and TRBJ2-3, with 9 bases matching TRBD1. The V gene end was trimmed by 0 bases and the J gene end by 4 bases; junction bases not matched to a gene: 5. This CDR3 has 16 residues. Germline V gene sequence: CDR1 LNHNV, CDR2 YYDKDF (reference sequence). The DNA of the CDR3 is TGTGCCACCAGCAGAGATTTGAGACAGGGGGCAGATACGCAGTATTTT. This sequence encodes CATSRDLRQGADTQYF.